The 26 T cell receptor beta chains presented below share a single source sample, sequenced in a study of cytomegalovirus exposure and HLA in healthy donors. Primers: 60 Vbeta forward and 13 Jbeta reverse. Sequencing used immunoSEQ multiplex PCR; TCRdb keeps in-frame clones, though not all of them. Among 150,000 or so clones, about two thirds were seen once, and the ten largest hold 1.5% to 2%. Specimen: PBMCs. The receptors were gathered from a woman in her late teens or twenties in good health and CMV-seronegative.

The chain carries TRBV7-2 and TRBJ1-5; weak D call: TRBD1 (5 bases). The CDR3 runs to 17 residues. Germline-derived CDR1 and CDR2 are SGHTA and FQGNSA. Trimming left V 5 bases short and J 4 bases short, with 21 bases between. The CDR3 coding sequence is TGTGCCAGCAGCACTAAAGGGGCGGTGGCCCTTAATCAGCCCCAGCATTTT. Its translation is CASSTKGAVALNQPQHF.

The genes are TRBV7-9 and TRBJ2-7, with a tentative D call TRBD1 (5 bases). V was pared by 3 bases and J by 4 bases, with 13 bases between. Looked up from germline, CDR1 is SEHNR and CDR2 is FQNEAQ (reference sequence). The CDR3 runs 14 residues. This CDR3 reads CASSFSETAYEQYF. For the CDR3, the DNA is TGTGCCAGCAGCTTCTCAGAGACAGCGTACGAGCAGTACTTC.

This clone has more than one count but fewer than ten. This rearrangement joins TRBV5-4 to TRBJ1-2, with TRBD1 as a possible D gene (6 bases). This CDR3 region has 15 residues. Germline loops: CDR1 SGHNT, CDR2 YYREEE (reference sequence). V lost 0 bases, J lost 5 bases, and 14 bases lay in between. The CDR3 nucleotides are TGTGCCAGCAGCTTGGCGGGCCAGGGGACGTATGGCTACACCTTC. Translating gives CASSLAGQGTYGYTF.

V is TRBV7-2 and J is TRBJ1-1; D unclear. The CDR3 covers 16 residues. Trimming left V 5 bases short and J 3 bases short, with 19 bases between. CDR1 and CDR2 (germline): SGHTA, FQGNSA. CDR3 sequence: CASSDPPPGRDTEAFF. DNA for the CDR3: TGTGCCAGCAGCGATCCCCCCCCGGGTCGGGACACTGAAGCTTTCTTT.

The chain recombines TRBV7-9 with TRBJ1-2; D gene uncertain. Trimming removed 3 bases from V and 9 bases from J, with 11 bases in between. Germline lookup yields CDR1 SEHNR and CDR2 FQNEAQ (reference sequence). The CDR3 is 12 residues long. The CDR3 DNA follows: TGTGCCAGCAGCTTTGAATCGACAAGCTACACCTTC. Amino acid sequence: CASSFESTSYTF.

This chain connects TRBV6-1 to TRBJ2-7, with 9 nucleotides matching TRBD1. CDR3 length: 16 amino acids. V lost 3 bases to trimming and J lost 2 bases; unmatched junction nucleotides: 8. Germline assignment: CDR1 MNHNS and CDR2 SASEGT. The CDR3 DNA reads TGTGCCAGCAGTGAGCAGGGACAGGGTTGGGCCTACGAGCAGTACGTC. Encoded protein: CASSEQGQGWAYEQYV.

V usage is TRBV7-9 and J usage is TRBJ1-4; TRBD1 aligns across 8 bases. Trimming cost V 10 bases and J 4 bases; bases outside gene matches: 8. The CDR3 is made up of 14 amino acids. CDR1 SEHNR and CDR2 FQNEAQ come from the germline V gene (reference sequence). CDR3 residues: CATSRTGRNEKLFF. CDR3 nucleotide sequence: TGTGCCACCTCTCGGACAGGGCGTAATGAAAAACTGTTTTTT.

The rearrangement joins TRBV29-1 to TRBJ2-1, with 7 bases that match TRBD1. CDR1 SQVTM and CDR2 ANQGSEA come from the germline V gene. CDR3 length: 14 residues. The junction had 6 bases not matched to a gene; V was cut back by 7 bases and J by 0 bases. This CDR3 is CSAVRQGSYNEQFF. The CDR3 DNA follows: TGCAGCGCGGTGCGACAGGGCTCCTACAATGAGCAGTTCTTC.

The chain couples TRBV6-5 to TRBJ2-1; D might be TRBD1 (5 bases). Germline values: CDR1 MNHEY, CDR2 SVGAGI. The ends were cut back, 6 bases at V and 8 bases at J, with 14 bases in the middle. The CDR3 extends over 13 amino acids. The CDR3 loop reads CASRITQGYEQFF. CDR3 coding DNA: TGTGCCAGCAGGATAACCCAGGGATATGAGCAGTTCTTC.

V usage is TRBV7-9 and J usage is TRBJ2-3; the D gene is possibly TRBD2 (5 bases). This CDR3 spans 15 amino acids. Germline V gene sequence: CDR1 SEHNR, CDR2 FQNEAQ (reference sequence). V lost 0 bases and J 4 bases, leaving 11 bases between the germline ends. The CDR3: CASSLATGGPDTQYF. CDR3 DNA sequence: TGTGCCAGCAGCTTAGCGACCGGAGGCCCAGATACGCAGTATTTT.

The chain is built from TRBV7-2 and TRBJ2-3; D is ambiguous. V was cut by 4 bases and J by 7 bases, with 9 bases left in between. Per the germline V gene, CDR1 is SGHTA and CDR2 is FQGNSA. This CDR3 contains 12 residues. The CDR3 region has the DNA TGTGCCAGCAGCTCCCCGTTATATACGCAGTATTTT. Residues: CASSSPLYTQYF.

The chain uses TRBV4-1 and TRBJ2-3, with D maybe TRBD1 (5 bases). The length of the CDR3 is 14 residues. Germline CDR1 and CDR2: MGHRA and YSYEKL. Trimming shortened V by 1 base and J by 3 bases, and 8 bases separated the two germline ends. The CDR3, as DNA: TGCGCCAGCAGCCAAGCGGCAGGGACAGATACGCAGTATTTT. As protein: CASSQAAGTDTQYF.

This clone was counted a few times. The V gene is TRBV10-3, the J gene TRBJ1-4; tentatively, D is TRBD1 (5 bases). V shed 3 bases and J shed 8 bases, with 13 bases lying between them. Germline CDR1 and CDR2: ENHRY and SYGVKD. This CDR3 comprises 14 residues. The CDR3 DNA is TGTGCCATCAGTGAAAGGGGCCGTGGAGAAAAACTGTTTTTT. This codes for CAISERGRGEKLFF.

The chain employs TRBV5-1 and TRBJ2-2; TRBD1 agrees at 7 bases. The CDR3 length is 13 residues. The V and J ends lost 5 bases and 6 bases, in that order; junction bases with no gene match: 4. The germline gives CDR1 SGHRS, CDR2 YFSETQ. CDR3 bases: TGCGCCAGCAGTCCTCAGGGGGCCGGGGAGCTGTTTTTT. Its protein product is CASSPQGAGELFF. The full variable domain, completed using reference TRBV5-1 and TRBJ2-2, is KAGVTQTPRYLIKTRGQQVTLSCSPISGHRSVSWYQQTPGQGLQFLFEYFSETQRNKGNFPGRFSGRQFSNSRSEMNVSTLELGDSALYLCASSPQGAGELFFGEGSRLTVL.

V usage is TRBV7-8 and J usage is TRBJ1-2; no reliable D call. V lost 0 bases, J lost 8 bases, and 10 bases lay in between. CDR1 and CDR2 (germline): SGHVS, FQNEAQ. The CDR3 has 13 residues. CDR3 residues: CASSLAPSQGYTF. DNA for the CDR3: TGTGCCAGCAGCTTAGCGCCGAGTCAAGGCTACACCTTC.

As concerns this clone: Its ends do not fully match the called genes, so a read error is possible. V and J are TRBV7-9 and TRBJ1-6; TRBD1 is a possible D gene (6 bases). CDR1 is SEHNR and CDR2 is FQNEAQ in the germline V gene (reference sequence). The CDR3 spans 15 residues. CDR3 loop: CSSSMPRGYNSPLHF. The CDR3 DNA reads TGTTCCAGCAGCATGCCCAGGGGCTATAATTCACCCCTCCACTTT. Using reference TRBV7-9 and TRBJ1-6 for the parts outside the CDR3, the full variable domain is DTGVSQNPRHKITKRGQNVTFRCDPISEHNRLYWYRQTLGQGPEFLTYFQNEAQLEKSRLLSDRFSAERPKGSFSTLEIQRTEQGDSAMYLCSSSMPRGYNSPLHFGNGTRLTVT.

This chain links TRBV6-1 with TRBJ2-3; a weak D match, TRBD2 (6 bases). The CDR3 loop spans 15 amino acids. From germline, CDR1 is MNHNS and CDR2 SASEGT. Trimming pared 4 bases from V and 0 bases from J, leaving 11 bases between. The DNA for the CDR3 is TGTGCCAGCAGTGGGGGGGAGTCTAGCACAGATACGCAGTATTTT. It is translated as CASSGGESSTDTQYF.

This chain joins TRBV7-2 and TRBJ1-5, with 8 positions matching TRBD1. This CDR3 is built from 15 residues. The V gene end was trimmed by 2 bases and the J gene end by 3 bases; junction bases not matched to a gene: 3. CDR1 is SGHTA, CDR2 FQGNSA, per germline. The CDR3 region is CASSLRTGYNQPQHF. The CDR3 DNA reads as TGTGCCAGCAGCTTAAGGACAGGGTACAATCAGCCCCAGCATTTT.

The chain links TRBV2 to TRBJ2-2; D is unclear. Germline V gene sequence: CDR1 SNHLY, CDR2 FYNNEI. This CDR3 has 15 amino acids. V was clipped by 0 bases and J by 4 bases, with 9 bases between them. This chain's CDR3 is CASSEATKITGELFF. The CDR3 DNA follows: TGTGCCAGCAGTGAAGCGACAAAGATCACCGGGGAGCTGTTTTTT.

This rearrangement joins TRBV7-2 to TRBJ1-5; the D gene is possibly TRBD1 (6 bases). Trimming left V 5 bases short and J 7 bases short, with 18 bases between. Germline CDR1 is SGHTA and CDR2 is FQGNSA. CDR3 length: 15 residues. The CDR3 DNA is TGTGCCAGCAGCGAAACCACAGGGAAGTACCAGCCCCAGCATTTT. Translating it yields CASSETTGKYQPQHF. Using reference TRBV7-2 and TRBJ1-5 for the parts outside the CDR3, the full variable domain is GAGVSQSPSNKVTEKGKDVELRCDPISGHTALYWYRQSLGQGLEFLIYFQGNSAPDKSGLPSDRFSAERTGGSVSTLTIQRTQQEDSAVYLCASSETTGKYQPQHFGDGTRLSIL.

This chain uses TRBV15 with TRBJ1-1; D possibly corresponds to TRBD1 (5 bases). The V gene lost 1 base and the J gene lost 5 bases, with 14 bases spanning the gap. The CDR3 length is 15 residues. CDR1 is LNHNV, CDR2 YYDKDF, per germline (reference sequence). Here the CDR3 reads CATSRGAAGGTEAFF. Here the CDR3 DNA reads TGTGCCACCAGCAGAGGGGCGGCCGGGGGAACTGAAGCTTTCTTT. The variable domain in full, with the rest retrieved from reference TRBV15 and TRBJ1-1, is DAMVIQNPRYQVTQFGKPVTLSCSQTLNHNVMYWYQQKSSQAPKLLFHYYDKDFNNEADTPDNFQSRRPNTSFCFLDIRSPGLGDTAMYLCATSRGAAGGTEAFFGQGTRLTVV.

The V gene is TRBV28, the J gene TRBJ2-5, with 12 bases lining up with TRBD2. J gave up 4 bases and V 2 bases, and 2 bases lay outside the gene matches. This CDR3 spans 15 amino acids. Germline values: CDR1 MDHEN, CDR2 SYDVKM. CDR3 sequence (DNA): TGTGCCAGCAGTTTAGGACTAGCGGGGATAGAGACCCAGTACTTC. Translated: CASSLGLAGIETQYF. Filled out from reference TRBV28 and TRBJ2-5, the complete variable domain reads DVKVTQSSRYLVKRTGEKVFLECVQDMDHENMFWYRQDPGLGLRLIYFSYDVKMKEKGDIPEGYSVSREKKERFSLILESASTNQTSMYLCASSLGLAGIETQYFGPGTRLLVL.

The count of this clone is one. The chain joins TRBV7-2 to TRBJ1-2; 8 nucleotides line up with TRBD1. Germline V CDR1 and CDR2: SGHTA, FQGNSA. The CDR3 is 16 amino acids. Trimming removed 5 bases from V and 3 bases from J; junction bases left unmatched: 11. This CDR3 reads CASSKTGGTFYYGYTF. CDR3 DNA sequence: TGTGCCAGCAGCAAAACAGGGGGGACTTTTTACTATGGCTACACCTTC.

The rearrangement joins TRBV6-5 to TRBJ1-2; 7 bases map to TRBD1. The CDR3 totals 14 residues. Germline lookup yields CDR1 MNHEY and CDR2 SVGAGI. V dropped 2 bases and J dropped 4; count of bases not matched to a gene: 4. The CDR3 loop reads CASSYGRTGYGYTF. The DNA for the CDR3 is TGTGCCAGCAGTTACGGGAGGACAGGCTATGGCTACACCTTC.

V gene TRBV6-5 combines with J gene TRBJ1-2; D remains unclear. Germline V CDR1 and CDR2: MNHEY, SVGAGI. V lost 2 bases to trimming and J lost 11 bases, with 15 bases between them. CDR3 length: 13 residues. In DNA, the CDR3 is TGTGCCAGCAGTTACGCGACGGAGTCTGATTACACCTTC. Translating it yields CASSYATESDYTF.

This clone was counted between two and nine times. Since the CDR3 does not end with the conserved phenylalanine or tryptophan, this likely comes from a read error. The DNA is left out, because the CDR3 cannot be placed on it with certainty; the CDR3 is given as TCRdb lists it. The V and J genes are TRBV4-3 and TRBJ2-7; the D segment call TRBD1 is taken from the table without a DNA check. The germline V gene has CDR1 LGHNA and CDR2 YSLEER. The CDR3 length equals 13 residues, ends included. The CDR3 loop reads CASSQKKQGVGQL.